This TCR beta chain originates from a study of graft-versus-host responses after intestinal transplantation. Plates contained approximately 200,000 CFSE-labeled responder cells and approximately 200,000 irradiated, violet-dye-labeled stimulator cells. Clones were read by immunoSEQ multiplex PCR, and TCRdb kept only the in-frame ones, dropping some. The repertoire has about 15,000 clones, 38% of them found once; the top ten carry roughly 3.5%. CDR3 size: 16 residues. CDR1 is SGHVS, CDR2 FQNEAQ, per germline. V was clipped by 4 bases and J by 7 bases, with 22 bases between them. The rearrangement links TRBV7-8 to TRBJ2-5, with no clear D. The sequencing used alloreactive CD8+ T cells from a mixed lymphocyte reaction culture, collected before intestinal transplant. Specified subset: CFSE-low proliferating T cells sorted from approximately 6-day pre-transplant mixed lymphocyte reaction (GvH or HvG direction). The TCR originated in a human patient who received an intestinal transplant. CDR3 coding DNA: TGTGCCAGCAGCTCAAGAAAATCATGGAAAGGCGGGACCCAGTACTTC. Amino acid sequence: CASSSRKSWKGGTQYF.